This record covers a single T cell receptor (beta chain). Its specificity is not known. The data belong to a study of T cell responses to AZD1222 COVID-19 vaccine. Study conclusions and caveats: Baseline serostatus was positive in only a handful of AZD1222 recipients. No repertoire was sampled before or during the peak T cell response, only after it. Clonal diversity may have been underestimated, and the donors were mostly white British, with more females than males. The breadth and depth of Spike-specific TCRs increased once two AZD1222 doses had been given.

Germline CDR1 is MNHEY and CDR2 is SVGAGI. The V and J ends lost 6 bases and 3 bases respectively, with 17 bases between them. The CDR3 is 15 amino acids. The data were produced by immunoSEQ multiplex PCR, yet TCRdb's version contains in-frame clones alone and is incomplete. The sample records tens of thousands of clones, just over 90% being singletons. This chain connects TRBV6-5 to TRBJ1-1; D unclear. The origin of this receptor is an adult who received the MenACWY meningococcal vaccine as a control. The source was peripheral blood, collected 28 days after the second dose of the MenACWY control vaccine. CDR3 sequence reads: CASSPPGGLYTEAFF. In DNA, the CDR3 is TGTGCCAGCAGCCCCCCGGGCGGGCTGTACACTGAAGCTTTCTTT.